The 5 T cell receptor beta chains given below trace back to one sample, sequenced in a study of cytomegalovirus exposure and HLA in healthy donors. The study ran its PCR with 60 Vbeta and 13 Jbeta primers. Using immunoSEQ multiplex PCR, the repertoire was profiled, and TCRdb retains in-frame clones only, with some absent. The record lists roughly 100,000 clones, of which the ten most abundant hold about 3%. The sequencing input was PBMCs. All receptors derive from a man aged 40-49 years in good health and CMV-seronegative.

This chain links TRBV2 with TRBJ2-1, with TRBD2 identical over 15 bases. CDR1 is SNHLY and CDR2 is FYNNEI in the germline V gene. J was trimmed by 1 base and V by 5 bases; bases with no gene match: 12. The length of the CDR3 is 20 residues. CDR3 loop: CASSYMTGTSGRISYNEQFF. Here the CDR3 DNA reads TGTGCCAGCAGTTATATGACCGGGACTAGCGGGAGGATTTCCTACAATGAGCAGTTCTTC.

V and J are TRBV4-3 and TRBJ2-2, with TRBD1 matching over 7 bases. With V trimmed by 3 bases and J by 4 bases, 8 bases remained unmatched. Germline loops: CDR1 LGHNA, CDR2 YSLEER. The CDR3 extends over 16 amino acids. The CDR3 DNA reads as TGCGCCAGCAGCCACGCGACAGGGACGACCACCGGGGAGCTGTTTTTT. This encodes CASSHATGTTTGELFF.

The V gene is TRBV10-3, the J gene TRBJ2-3, with 9 bases matching TRBD2. The CDR3 runs 17 residues. The J segment lost 2 bases and the V segment lost 0 bases, leaving 6 bases of the junction unmatched. Germline V gene sequence: CDR1 ENHRY, CDR2 SYGVKD. The CDR3 nucleotides read TGTGCCATCAGTGAGTCGACGACTAGCGGATTCACAGATACGCAGTATTTT. It translates to CAISESTTSGFTDTQYF.

The rearrangement joins TRBV25-1 to TRBJ2-1, with 8 bases fitting TRBD1. Germline CDR1 MGHDK, CDR2 SYGVNS. The junction had 4 bases not matched to a gene; V was cut back by 4 bases and J by 8 bases. There are 13 residues in the CDR3. The CDR3 loop is CASSGTGGYEQFF. As DNA, the CDR3 is TGTGCCAGCAGTGGAACAGGGGGGTATGAGCAGTTCTTC.

This CDR3 reads CASSLEAAVGGYEQYF. CDR3 in DNA: TGTGCCAGCAGCTTAGAGGCGGCGGTAGGGGGCTACGAGCAGTACTTC. The chain uses TRBV7-2 and TRBJ2-7, with D possibly TRBD1 on 6 matching bases. This CDR3 is built from 16 residues. Germline CDR1 and CDR2: SGHTA and FQGNSA. Trimming removed 1 base from V and 3 bases from J, with 16 bases in between. Full variable domain (outside the CDR3, taken from reference TRBV7-2 and TRBJ2-7): GAGVSQSPSNKVTEKGKDVELRCDPISGHTALYWYRQSLGQGLEFLIYFQGNSAPDKSGLPSDRFSAERTGGSVSTLTIQRTQQEDSAVYLCASSLEAAVGGYEQYFGPGTRLTVT.